This TCR beta chain came from a study of cytomegalovirus exposure and HLA in healthy donors. General study points: Later analysis associated a missense DCLRE1C variant with TCR beta V- and J-gene trimming.

The PCR made use of 60 Vbeta and 13 Jbeta primers. TCRdb's copy holds only in-frame clones and misses some; the assay was immunoSEQ multiplex PCR. This table holds hundreds of thousands of clones, less than 80% found once. Comment on this clone: What it binds is unknown.

The CDR3 is made up of 15 amino acids. Germline V gene data show CDR1 as SNHLY and CDR2 as FYNNEI. V shed 6 bases, J shed 4 bases, and the junction held 9 bases outside the gene matches. Nominally healthy donors provided the samples, though records likely missed some immune exposures. This sequence joins TRBV2 and TRBJ2-3, with TRBD2 matching over 8 bases. This TCR was recovered from a girl aged 2-10 years in good health and CMV-seronegative. Sequencing used PBMCs. DNA of the CDR3: TGTGCCAGCAGCAGGACTAGCAGGGACGCAGATACGCAGTATTTT. It yields the protein CASSRTSRDADTQYF.